This T cell receptor (beta chain) was recorded in a study of CXCR3-negative and CXCR3-positive naive CD8 T cells. Findings and limits, study-wide: TRB CDR3s of CXCR3-positive naive cells were more hydrophobic than those of CXCR3-negative naive cells.

With regard to this clonotype: Antigen: not known.

Researchers prepared the TRB cDNA libraries using 5' RACE with UMI labels. No DNA is given; TCRdb re-called the 5' RACE reads and lists each CDR3 protein once. Its listing shows more than 6,500 distinct CDR3 sequences. The CDR3 consists of 15 residues. Germline CDR1 reads SGHDT; CDR2 reads YYEEEE. The TCR was taken from a human donor in good health. Some clones in this sample may be carry-over from other donors' samples. This rearrangement joins TRBV5-6 to TRBJ1-5; there is no DNA to check the TCRdb D call of TRBD1. Material for sequencing was naive CXCR3+ CD8+ T cells from blood. Noted subset: CD45RO-CCR7+CD27+CD95- naive CD8+ T cells expressing CXCR3 (TNR3+). CDR3 residues: CASSPGKNSNQPQHF.